This T cell receptor (beta chain) was identified in a study of T-cell memory formation after mild COVID-19. Broader study findings: Pre-infection memory already had some responding clones, implying cross-reactive memory joined.

Amplification by 5'RACE using constant-segment primers produced TCR alpha and TCR beta cDNA libraries that carried sample barcodes and UMIs. MiXCR, run by TCRdb on the 5' RACE reads, gives a single entry per CDR3 protein. The sample records hundreds of thousands of distinct CDR3 sequences, 15% to 20% being singletons. Note on this clonotype: The antigen is unknown.

Germline V CDR1 and CDR2: LGHNA, YNFKEQ. The V gene end was trimmed by 3 bases and the J gene end by 5 bases; junction bases not matched to a gene: 6. The CDR3 totals 15 residues. The clonotype comes from a man in his late teens or twenties who had mild COVID-19 (a few samples of this study predate the infection). Cell type and time point are not known. The sequenced material came from PBMCs or a T cell subset sorted from them (not recorded which). The genes are TRBV4-2 and TRBJ2-2, with 7 bases that match TRBD1. The CDR3: CASSHPGQRTGELFF. The DNA for the CDR3 is TGTGCCAGCAGCCACCCGGGACAGAGAACCGGGGAGCTGTTTTTT.